The clone carrying this T cell receptor beta chain was detected a few times. Antigen unknown. The sample comes from a study of blood T cells in healthy people across ages. Overall study: Capture by template switching was about one barcoded beta molecule per two T cells.

A second roughly 6 to 12 cycle PCR used barcoded and J-beta primers. Each cDNA molecule received a tag from a template-switch adaptor that had 12 random nucleotides. One entry per CDR3 protein results from TCRdb running MiXCR on the 5' RACE reads. Of over a million distinct CDR3 sequences in the sample, roughly 40% were seen once. General observations from the study: Getting older went along with TCR beta diversity per million T cells dropping roughly linearly.

The germline gives CDR1 SGDLS, CDR2 YYNGEE. This CDR3 has 13 amino acids. The V and J ends lost 3 bases and 3 bases respectively, with 10 bases between them. This sequence originates from a woman in her late teens or twenties in good health. The chain has TRBV9 and TRBJ2-7, with D possibly matching TRBD2 (7 bases). The sequenced material came from blood. CDR3 region: CASSGGGDYEQYF. The DNA for the CDR3 is TGTGCCAGCAGCGGGGGGGGCGACTACGAGCAGTACTTC.